A few counts support the clone carrying this T cell receptor beta chain. Its target is unknown. These data come from a study of CD8 T cells in ankylosing spondylitis. Libraries of TCR beta came from quantitative 5'-RACE with molecular barcodes. TCRdb redid the calling of the 5' RACE reads with MiXCR, one entry per CDR3 protein. There are about 700,000 distinct CDR3 sequences in the sample; about 20% occur only once, and around 20% lies in the top ten. The V gene's germline CDR1 is MNHNS and CDR2 SASEGT. Trimming pared 5 bases from V and 5 bases from J, leaving 14 bases between. The CDR3 contains 14 residues. General observations from the study: One TCR beta motif, made up of about 8 highly homologous variants, appeared characteristic of ankylosing spondylitis blood. Disease-linked clones were found to be CD8+ and relatively rare in peripheral blood.

Material: blood, either unsorted or a sorted T cell fraction (not recorded which). The receptor was isolated from a male donor with ankylosing spondylitis. This chain joins TRBV6-1 and TRBJ2-3; tentative D call: TRBD1 (6 bases). The CDR3 DNA follows: TGTGCCAGCAGTCTGAACAGGGATAGAGATACGCAGTATTTT. This encodes CASSLNRDRDTQYF.